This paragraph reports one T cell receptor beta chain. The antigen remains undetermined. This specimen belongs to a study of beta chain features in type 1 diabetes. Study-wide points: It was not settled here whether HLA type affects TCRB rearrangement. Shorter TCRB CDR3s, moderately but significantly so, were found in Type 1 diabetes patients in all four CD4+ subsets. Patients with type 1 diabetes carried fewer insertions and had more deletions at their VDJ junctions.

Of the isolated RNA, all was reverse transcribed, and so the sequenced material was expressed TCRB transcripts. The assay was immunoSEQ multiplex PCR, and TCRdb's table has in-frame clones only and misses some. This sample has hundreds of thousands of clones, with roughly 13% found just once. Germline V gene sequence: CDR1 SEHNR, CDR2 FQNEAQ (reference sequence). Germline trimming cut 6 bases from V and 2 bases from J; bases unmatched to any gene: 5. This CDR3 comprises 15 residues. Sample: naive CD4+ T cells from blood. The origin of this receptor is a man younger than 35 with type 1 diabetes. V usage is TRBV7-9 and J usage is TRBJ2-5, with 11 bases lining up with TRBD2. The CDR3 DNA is TGTGCCAGCAGGTCCGGGACTAGCGGACAAGAGACCCAGTACTTC. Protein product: CASRSGTSGQETQYF.